These T cell receptor beta chains were read from a single sample in a study of cytomegalovirus exposure and HLA in healthy donors. Method: immunoSEQ multiplex PCR; TCRdb's copy keeps in-frame clones and lacks some. There are about 130,000 clones in the sample; approximately 9% occur only once, and around 7% lies in the top ten. Sequencing input: PBMCs. The receptors originated from a woman aged 40-49 years in good health and CMV-seropositive. Each CDR3 is given with its conserved first and last residue. Fields, in order: V gene, clone size, J gene, D gene, CDR3 protein, CDR3 DNA. D genes are given only for firm matches. A clone size is listed for some rows: how often the clone was seen (once, few, many), or a class if it is expanded.

>TRBV6-6|NA|TRBJ1-4|TRBD1
CASSSKTGETNEKLFF
TGTGCCAGCAGTTCAAAGACAGGGGAAACTAATGAAAAACTGTTTTTT
>TRBV18|NA|TRBJ2-5|NA
CASSGPVKETQYF
TGTGCCAGCTCAGGGCCAGTAAAAGAGACCCAGTACTTC
>TRBV19|few|TRBJ1-6|NA
CASKDSPGNSPLHF
TGTGCCAGTAAAGACAGCCCAGGGAATTCACCCCTCCACTTT
>TRBV5-1|few|TRBJ1-1|TRBD1
CASSQWGQTNTEAFF
TGCGCCAGCAGCCAATGGGGACAGACCAACACTGAAGCTTTCTTT
>TRBV27|NA|TRBJ1-6|NA
CASSLWGSGSPLHF
TGTGCCAGCAGTTTATGGGGCTCAGGGTCACCCCTCCACTTT
>TRBV6-1|few|TRBJ2-7|TRBD2
CASRRTSGGRYEQYF
TGTGCCAGCAGGAGGACTAGCGGGGGGCGCTACGAGCAGTACTTC
>TRBV5-6|few|TRBJ1-3|NA
CASSLGASGNTIYF
TGTGCCAGCAGCTTGGGAGCTTCTGGAAACACCATATATTTT
>TRBV5-4|NA|TRBJ2-5|NA
CASSPRDGERETQYF
TGTGCCAGCAGCCCGCGGGACGGCGAAAGAGAGACCCAGTACTTC
>TRBV10-3|NA|TRBJ1-6|NA
CAISDGMGAGSPLHF
TGTGCCATCAGTGATGGAATGGGGGCCGGGTCACCCCTCCACTTT
>TRBV7-2|few|TRBJ1-1|NA
CASSLGLRRDTEAFF
TGTGCCAGCAGCTTAGGGTTGAGGAGGGACACTGAAGCTTTCTTT
>TRBV4-1|many|TRBJ2-2|TRBD1
CASSQRGGANTGELFF
TGCGCCAGCAGCCAAAGAGGGGGCGCGAACACCGGGGAGCTGTTTTTT